These T cell receptor beta chains were read from a single sample in a study of T cells in Graves' hyperthyroidism and ophthalmopathy. MiXCR, run by TCRdb on the multiplex PCR reads, gives a single entry per CDR3 protein. The sample includes more than 500,000 distinct CDR3 sequences, 46% of them seen just once. The specimen was peripheral blood or thyroid tissue (not recorded which). The receptors derive from an adult woman with Graves' disease, either hyperthyroidism or ophthalmopathy (not recorded which). The CDR3 runs from the conserved cysteine through the conserved F or W. The order of the fields is J gene, clone size, D gene, V gene, CDR3 DNA, CDR3 protein. D genes are given only for firm matches. Expanded clones are given a class, and other clones once, few, many or no size at all.

>TRBJ1-6|NA|NA|TRBV19
TGTGCCAGTAGTGCCGGGACACCTAATTCACCCCTCCACTTT
CASSAGTPNSPLHF
>TRBJ1-2|NA|TRBD1|TRBV5-1
TGCGCCAGCAGCATGCCGGGACAGGGGAACTATGGCTACACCTTC
CASSMPGQGNYGYTF
>TRBJ1-5|few|NA|TRBV6-2/TRBV6-3
TGTGCCAGCAGTTACTCGATCCAGGGGAGGGTTTGGAGCAATCAGCCCCAGCATTTT
CASSYSIQGRVWSNQPQHF
>TRBJ1-1|NA|NA|TRBV5-6
TGTGCCAGCAGCTTACAAACTGAAGCTTTCTTT
CASSLQTEAFF
>TRBJ1-1|many|NA|TRBV7-9
TGTGCCAGCAGCATTATGAACACTGAAGCTTTCTTT
CASSIMNTEAFF
>TRBJ1-1|many|NA|TRBV5-5
TGTGCCAGCAGTCGTGACACGGTGAACACTGAAGCTTTCTTT
CASSRDTVNTEAFF
>TRBJ1-4|NA|NA|TRBV25-1
TGTGCCAGCAGGGAAAATGAAAAACTGTTTTTT
CASRENEKLFF
>TRBJ2-7|once|NA|TRBV24-1
TGTGCCACCAGTGATTTTACAGGAAGCGAGCAGTACTTC
CATSDFTGSEQYF
>TRBJ2-7|NA|NA|TRBV13
TGTGCCAGCAGCTCCCCGGGAACAGGCCGCTACGAGCAGTACTTC
CASSSPGTGRYEQYF
>TRBJ1-4|NA|NA|TRBV10-3
TGTGCCATCAGTGAAGTGTCGAGGCAGGCGTCAACTAATGAAAAACTGTTTTTT
CAISEVSRQASTNEKLFF
>TRBJ1-2|many|TRBD1|TRBV9
TGTGCCAGCAGAGGACAGGGGATTATGGGCTACACCTTC
CASRGQGIMGYTF
>TRBJ2-5|once|NA|TRBV20-1
TGCAGTGCTAGGGCAGGGTATCAGACCCAGTACTTC
CSARAGYQTQYF
>TRBJ1-1|many|NA|TRBV20-1
TGCAGTGCTAGGGTGACAACGGTTGAAGCTTTCTTT
CSARVTTVEAFF
>TRBJ1-6|NA|NA|TRBV5-1
TGCGCCAGCTGTCGCGGGGCGGGAGATTCACCCCTCCACTTT
CASCRGAGDSPLHF
>TRBJ2-7|once|NA|TRBV7-9
TGTGCCAGCAGCCGCCCGGGGGGCAACGAGCAGTACTTC
CASSRPGGNEQYF
>TRBJ2-5|NA|NA|TRBV10-3
TGTGCCAGCAGTTGGGTCCGGGGGGCAGAAGAGACCCAGTACTTC
CASSWVRGAEETQYF
>TRBJ1-4|NA|TRBD1|TRBV28
TGTGCCAGCAGTTTAACGACAGGGGGGAGTGAAAAACTGTTTTTT
CASSLTTGGSEKLFF
>TRBJ1-1|NA|NA|TRBV6-5
TGTGCCAGCAGTACAACTGGGACTAGAACTTCCTTT
CASSTTGTRTSF
>TRBJ1-1|NA|NA|TRBV10-3
TGTGCCATCAGTGAGTCGGGAGGGGTGGGCACTGAAGCTTTCTTT
CAISESGGVGTEAFF
>TRBJ1-5|few|NA|TRBV6-6
TGTGCCAGCAGTTTAAACAATTGGGGGAGCAATCAGCCCCAGCATTTT
CASSLNNWGSNQPQHF
>TRBJ1-2|many|NA|TRBV20-1
TGCAGTGCCCAAAGGGAGGAGACCTATGGCTACACCTTC
CSAQREETYGYTF
>TRBJ2-2|NA|NA|TRBV25-1
TGTGCTAGAGTTTCAGGGGACACCGGGGAGCTGTTTTTT
CARVSGDTGELFF
>TRBJ2-5|many|TRBD1|TRBV29-1
TGCAGCGTTTCCGGGACAGGGCAGGCGACCCAGTACTTC
CSVSGTGQATQYF
>TRBJ1-1|NA|NA|TRBV30
TGTGCCTGGACCTCTCGGCAGGTGGGGGGAGACACTGAAGCTTTCTTT
CAWTSRQVGGDTEAFF
>TRBJ2-7|few|TRBD2|TRBV28
TGTGCCAGCAGCAACCGGGAGGGAGGTCTCAACGAGCAGTACTTC
CASSNREGGLNEQYF
>TRBJ2-7|NA|TRBD2|TRBV10-1
TGTGCCAGCAGCGTCGGGCTAGCGGGCATGGACTACGAGCAGTACTTC
CASSVGLAGMDYEQYF
>TRBJ2-6|few|NA|TRBV19
TGTGCCAGTAGTTGGGCTTGGGACACCGGGGCCAACGTCCTGACTTTC
CASSWAWDTGANVLTF
>TRBJ2-2|NA|NA|TRBV14
TGTGCCAGCAGCCAAAAAGGCTGGAACACCGGGGAGCTGTTTTTT
CASSQKGWNTGELFF
>TRBJ2-1|once|TRBD1|TRBV28
TGTGCCAGCAGGGGACAGGGGGAGAGTGATGAGCAGTTCTTC
CASRGQGESDEQFF
>TRBJ2-6|NA|TRBD2|TRBV15
TGTGCCACCAGCAGAGATGGGCCTAGCGGGGACCACTCTGGGGCCAACGTCCTGACTTTC
CATSRDGPSGDHSGANVLTF
>TRBJ2-5|many|TRBD1|TRBV5-1
TGCGCCAGCAGAACTCAACCGGGACAGGGGAGAGAGACCCAGTACTTC
CASRTQPGQGRETQYF
>TRBJ1-5|many|NA|TRBV4-1
TGCGCCAGCAGCCTCTCGGGCGACAGGCGATTCAATCAGCCCCAGCATTTT
CASSLSGDRRFNQPQHF
>TRBJ2-7|many|NA|TRBV14
TGTGCCAGCAGCCAAGATCACAACTCCTACGAGCAGTACTTC
CASSQDHNSYEQYF
>TRBJ1-2|NA|TRBD1|TRBV12-3/TRBV12-4
TGTGCCAGTAGTATGGGACAGGGGGCGTCCTATGGCTACACCTTC
CASSMGQGASYGYTF
>TRBJ1-5|many|NA|TRBV6-1
TGTGCCAGCAGTGAAGCGGAACAGCCGTATCAGCCCCAGCATTTT
CASSEAEQPYQPQHF
>TRBJ2-2|many|TRBD2|TRBV12-3/TRBV12-4
TGTGCCAGCCTAGACCGAGCGGGAGTCGTAGGCGGGGAGCTGTTTTTT
CASLDRAGVVGGELFF
>TRBJ1-5|few|NA|TRBV6-2/TRBV6-3
TGTGCCAGCAGTTTCGACCGAGTCCGAAGCAATCAGCCCCAGCATTTT
CASSFDRVRSNQPQHF
>TRBJ1-1|NA|TRBD1|TRBV10-3
TGTGCCATCAAAGGGACAGGGAACACTGAAGCTTTCTTT
CAIKGTGNTEAFF
>TRBJ2-7|many|NA|TRBV5-1
TGCGCCAGCAGCCCAACTTCGTTAAGCCCCGAGGAGCAGTACTTC
CASSPTSLSPEEQYF
>TRBJ2-2|many|NA|TRBV7-6
TGTGCCAGCAGTCACAGAAACACCGGGGAGCTGTTTTTT
CASSHRNTGELFF
>TRBJ1-6|NA|NA|TRBV7-3
TGTGCCAGCAGCTTAAGGATGGGGGGATCACCCCTCCACTTT
CASSLRMGGSPLHF
>TRBJ2-7|many|NA|TRBV6-1
TGTGCCAGCAGGCGGGCTAGCCCAAGCTCCTACGAGCAGTACTTC
CASRRASPSSYEQYF
>TRBJ2-7|NA|TRBD2|TRBV6-5
TGTGCCAGCAGTTACTCGGGACTAGCGGGAGGGCCCAACTACGAGCAGTACTTC
CASSYSGLAGGPNYEQYF
>TRBJ2-5|NA|TRBD2|TRBV9
TGTGCCAGCCGACCAGCGGGGGGGGGAGGCGAGACCCAGTACTTC
CASRPAGGGGETQYF
>TRBJ1-6|NA|NA|TRBV5-1
TGCGCCAGCAGCTTGGCATGGGGGGTTGGCTCACCCCTCCACTTT
CASSLAWGVGSPLHF
>TRBJ2-7|many|NA|TRBV12-3/TRBV12-4
TGTGCCAGCACGGAACTATCGGGTGAGCAGTACTTC
CASTELSGEQYF
>TRBJ1-5|many|TRBD1|TRBV20-1
TGCAGCGGGGTGACAGGGACCAATCAGCCCCAGCATTTT
CSGVTGTNQPQHF
>TRBJ1-2|many|TRBD1|TRBV7-3
TGTGCCAGCAGCCCACAGCCGACAGGGGGCAGTGGCTACACCTTC
CASSPQPTGGSGYTF
>TRBJ1-1|many|NA|TRBV10-3
TGTGCCATCAATACAGGAACGGAGGGGAACACTGAAGCTTTCTTT
CAINTGTEGNTEAFF
>TRBJ2-5|many|NA|TRBV4-2
TGTGCCAGCAGCCAAGGGCTTAAAGAGACCCAGTACTTC
CASSQGLKETQYF
>TRBJ2-5|many|TRBD2|TRBV5-1
TGCGCCAGCAAATGGGGACTAGCGGGAGAGACCCAGTACTTC
CASKWGLAGETQYF
>TRBJ2-7|NA|TRBD2|TRBV7-9
TGTGCCAGCAGTTACTCAGGACTAGCGGGAGGCGTCGACGAGCAGTACTTC
CASSYSGLAGGVDEQYF